The subject of this entry is one T cell receptor beta chain. This sample was taken from a study of blood T cell repertoires in COVID-19. Looking at the study overall: Sites in the United States, Italy and Spain provided acute and convalescent COVID-19 samples. From T cells, B-cell-depleted T cells, or PBMCs came the material, which was cDNA or gDNA.

Repertoires were generated with immunoSEQ multiplex PCR, while TCRdb's copy carries only in-frame clones and drops some. The repertoire holds fewer than 300,000 clones, with around 90% as singletons. The CDR3 is made up of 16 amino acids. V was cut by 1 base and J by 2 bases, with 14 bases left in between. The germline V gene encodes CDR1 SGHTA and CDR2 FQGNSA. The specimen sequenced was peripheral blood. The chain combines TRBV7-2 with TRBJ1-2, with TRBD1 as a possible D gene (6 bases). The receptor comes from a man between 60 and 75 years old who had recovered from COVID-19. The CDR3 sequence: CASSLGGTSPNYGYTF. CDR3 DNA sequence: TGTGCCAGCAGCTTAGGGGGGACATCTCCCAACTATGGCTACACCTTC.